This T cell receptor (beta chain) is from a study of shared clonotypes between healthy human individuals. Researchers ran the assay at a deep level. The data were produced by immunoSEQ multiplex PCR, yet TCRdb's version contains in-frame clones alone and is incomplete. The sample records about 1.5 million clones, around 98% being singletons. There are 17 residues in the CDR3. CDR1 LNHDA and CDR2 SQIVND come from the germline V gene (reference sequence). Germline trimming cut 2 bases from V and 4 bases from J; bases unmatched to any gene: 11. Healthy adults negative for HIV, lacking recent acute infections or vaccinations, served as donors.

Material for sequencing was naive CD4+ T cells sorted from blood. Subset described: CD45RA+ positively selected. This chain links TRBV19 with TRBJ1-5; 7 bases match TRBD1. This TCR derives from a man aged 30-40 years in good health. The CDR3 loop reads CASSIKRGGTDNQPQHF. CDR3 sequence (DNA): TGTGCCAGTAGTATAAAGCGGGGAGGGACAGATAATCAGCCCCAGCATTTT.